This T cell receptor beta chain originates from a study of T cells in Graves' hyperthyroidism and ophthalmopathy. Researchers amplified the TCR beta CDR3 regions from RNA transcripts. The TCR CDR3 first-round RT-PCR relied on the HTBI primer set. One entry per CDR3 protein results from TCRdb running MiXCR on the multiplex PCR reads. The table lists a few hundred thousand distinct CDR3 sequences, 12% to 15% of them singletons, with 14% in the top ten. Many counts were recorded for this clonotype. The germline V gene encodes CDR1 DFQATT and CDR2 SNEGSKA (reference sequence). V was cut by 3 bases and J by 1 base, with 9 bases left in between. The CDR3 sequence is 13 residues long.

Sequenced material: blood. The receptor was derived from a woman in her forties with Graves' hyperthyroidism. The chain recombines TRBV20-1 with TRBJ2-5, with unresolved D. The CDR3 region is CSARVGFQETQYF. In nucleotides, the CDR3 is TGCAGTGCTAGGGTTGGTTTCCAAGAGACCCAGTACTTC.